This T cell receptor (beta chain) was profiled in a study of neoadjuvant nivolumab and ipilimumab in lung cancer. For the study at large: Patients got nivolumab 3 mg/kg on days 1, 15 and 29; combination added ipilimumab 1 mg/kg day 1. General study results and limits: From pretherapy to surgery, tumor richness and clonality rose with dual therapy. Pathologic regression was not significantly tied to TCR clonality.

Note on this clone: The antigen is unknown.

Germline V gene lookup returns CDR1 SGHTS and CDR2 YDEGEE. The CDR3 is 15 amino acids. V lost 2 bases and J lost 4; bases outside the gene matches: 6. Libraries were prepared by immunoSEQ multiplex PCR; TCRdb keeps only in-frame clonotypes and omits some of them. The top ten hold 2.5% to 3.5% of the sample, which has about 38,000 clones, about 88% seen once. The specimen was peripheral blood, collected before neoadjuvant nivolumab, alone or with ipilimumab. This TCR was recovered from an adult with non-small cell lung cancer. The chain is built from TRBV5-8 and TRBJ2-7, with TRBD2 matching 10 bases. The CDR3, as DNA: TGTGCCAGCAGCTTTGGTCCTAGCGGGAGTTACGAGCAGTACTTC. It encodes CASSFGPSGSYEQYF. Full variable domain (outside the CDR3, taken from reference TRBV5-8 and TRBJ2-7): EAGVTQSPTHLIKTRGQQATLRCSPISGHTSVYWYQQALGLGLQFLLWYDEGEERNRGNFPPRFSGRQFPNYSSELNVNALELEDSALYLCASSFGPSGSYEQYFGPGTRLTVT.